A selection of T cell receptor beta chains follows, all from one sample in a study of T-cell memory formation after mild COVID-19. TCRdb itself ran the 5' RACE reads through MiXCR, one entry per CDR3 protein. Here the sample spans about 250,000 distinct CDR3 sequences, approximately 18% being singletons. Material: PBMCs or a T cell subset sorted from them (not recorded which). The origin of the receptors is a man aged 18 to 29 who had mild COVID-19 (a few samples of this study predate the infection). Cell type and time point are not known. Each CDR3 is given without its conserved first and last residue. D genes are given only for firm matches.

TRBJ2-1 TRBV7-2 . ASSLSFTYNEQF
TRBJ1-2 TRBV28 . ASSFDPAYGYT
TRBJ1-4 TRBV6-5 . ASSYSKGLKLF
TRBJ2-7 TRBV7-3 . ASSLTREYEQY
TRBJ2-3 TRBV20-1 . SARDQDSPSTDTQY
TRBJ2-5 TRBV15 . ATSRAGSYPDLQETQY
TRBJ1-4 TRBV24-1 TRBD1 ATSPGQGNEKLF
TRBJ2-5 TRBV29-1 . SAGDQETQY
TRBJ1-6 TRBV9 . ASSSRTGIQSLH
TRBJ1-2 TRBV9 TRBD1 ASSADREIRGYT
TRBJ2-3 TRBV6-5 . ASSYGRSGTDTQY
TRBJ2-1 TRBV6-2/TRBV6-3 . ASSYSLAIWEHNEQF
TRBJ2-1 TRBV5-4 . ASSPEGTSSYNEQF
TRBJ2-7 TRBV11-2 TRBD2 ASSLGIAGGAFVRKQY
TRBJ1-4 TRBV7-2 . ASSSDIRGMELF
TRBJ1-1 TRBV5-6 . ASSLAREQVMNTEAF